A selection of T cell receptor beta chains follows, all from one sample in a study of response to subunit inactivated influenza vaccine. MiXCR was run by TCRdb on the RT-PCR reads, yielding one entry per CDR3 protein. Of 550,000 to 800,000 distinct CDR3 sequences listed, approximately 13% are singletons. Here the sequenced sample was PBMCs from blood, taken approximately 15 days before vaccination. The receptors were sampled from a man aged 50-59 years who received an inactivated influenza vaccine. Each CDR3 is given with its conserved first and last residue. D genes are given only for firm matches. Clone size is stated in some rows and not others, as once, few, many or a class when expanded.

V: TRBV15
size: many
J: TRBJ1-4
D: .
DNA: TGTGCCACCAGCAGATTAATGGGTGATGAAAAACTGTTTTTT
CDR3: CATSRLMGDEKLFF

V: TRBV20-1
size: .
J: TRBJ1-4
D: .
DNA: TGCAGTGCCGCGAGGGTGCCTAATGAAAAACTGTTTTTT
CDR3: CSAARVPNEKLFF

V: TRBV15
size: few
J: TRBJ2-7
D: TRBD1
DNA: TGTGCCACCAGCCTTCGGACAGGGGGCAACTACGAGCAGTACTTC
CDR3: CATSLRTGGNYEQYF

V: TRBV5-1
size: few
J: TRBJ1-6
D: .
DNA: TGCGCCAGCAGCCAACAGTGGGCCCAGGAGAACCTCCACTTT
CDR3: CASSQQWAQENLHF

V: TRBV28
size: few
J: TRBJ2-1
D: TRBD1
DNA: TGTGCCAGCAGGTTAGACAGGGGAAATGAGCAGTTCTTC
CDR3: CASRLDRGNEQFF

V: TRBV6-1
size: .
J: TRBJ2-5
D: TRBD1
DNA: TGTGCCAGCACAAATTTGGGACAGGGGCAAGAGACCCAGTACTTC
CDR3: CASTNLGQGQETQYF

V: TRBV20-1
size: .
J: TRBJ2-1
D: TRBD2
DNA: TGCAGTGCCCACGTCACAGCTAGCGGGAGATACAATGAGCAGTTCTTC
CDR3: CSAHVTASGRYNEQFF

V: TRBV27
size: .
J: TRBJ2-7
D: .
DNA: TGTGCCAGCAGTACCGACGCCATCTCCTACGAGCAGTACTTC
CDR3: CASSTDAISYEQYF

V: TRBV5-5
size: .
J: TRBJ2-4
D: .
DNA: TGTGCCAGCAGCTTGGCTACGGATCTAGCCACAGCCAAAAACATTCAGTACTTC
CDR3: CASSLATDLATAKNIQYF

V: TRBV19
size: .
J: TRBJ2-1
D: TRBD2
DNA: TGTGCCAGTAGTAGGGGACTAGCGGGAGCAAACAATGAGCAGTTCTTC
CDR3: CASSRGLAGANNEQFF

V: TRBV6-5
size: .
J: TRBJ2-7
D: .
DNA: TGTGCCAGCAGGGCCGCTACCTACGAGCAGTACTTC
CDR3: CASRAATYEQYF

V: TRBV2
size: .
J: TRBJ1-3
D: .
DNA: TGTGCCAGCAAACTGACAGTTGGAAACACCATATATTTT
CDR3: CASKLTVGNTIYF

V: TRBV2
size: .
J: TRBJ1-1
D: TRBD1
DNA: TGTGCCAGCACAGTGGACAGGGACACTGAAGCTTTCTTT
CDR3: CASTVDRDTEAFF

V: TRBV7-8
size: .
J: TRBJ2-7
D: .
DNA: TGTGCCAGCAGCCTCGGCCATTCGGGGAACGAGCAGTACTTC
CDR3: CASSLGHSGNEQYF

V: TRBV5-1
size: few
J: TRBJ2-3
D: TRBD2
DNA: TGCGCCAGCAGCTACCTAGCGGGAGGCGCGGGCACAGATACGCAGTATTTT
CDR3: CASSYLAGGAGTDTQYF

V: TRBV3-1
size: few
J: TRBJ2-7
D: .
DNA: TGTGCCAGCAGCCAAGATCTGTGTGACAGCTACGAGCAGTACTTC
CDR3: CASSQDLCDSYEQYF

V: TRBV5-1
size: many
J: TRBJ2-5
D: .
DNA: TGCGCCAGCAGCCGGGGGGACACGAAAGAGACCCAGTACTTC
CDR3: CASSRGDTKETQYF

V: TRBV20-1
size: .
J: TRBJ2-7
D: .
DNA: TGCAGTGCTCCAGTGGGAGAAATGTTCGAGCAGTACTTC
CDR3: CSAPVGEMFEQYF

V: TRBV20-1
size: .
J: TRBJ2-7
D: .
DNA: TGCAGTGCTAAACGGACGGCTCCTAACGAGCAGTACTTC
CDR3: CSAKRTAPNEQYF

V: TRBV12-3/TRBV12-4
size: few
J: TRBJ1-6
D: .
DNA: TGTGCCAGCAGTCGGATCCTTAATTCACCCCTCCACTTT
CDR3: CASSRILNSPLHF

V: TRBV20-1
size: few
J: TRBJ2-3
D: TRBD2
DNA: TGCAGTGCTAGAGCTGTCGGACTAGCGGGATTCGATACGCAGTATTTT
CDR3: CSARAVGLAGFDTQYF

V: TRBV21-1
size: many
J: TRBJ2-7
D: .
DNA: TGTGCCAGCAGCGCACCGGGAGGGCCCTACGACGAGCAGTACTTC
CDR3: CASSAPGGPYDEQYF

V: TRBV5-5
size: .
J: TRBJ1-1
D: .
DNA: TGTGCCAGCAGCCTGCAGGGGTCGAGGGCTGAAGCTTTCTTT
CDR3: CASSLQGSRAEAFF

V: TRBV28
size: .
J: TRBJ2-7
D: TRBD1
DNA: TGTGCCAGCAGTTCGACAGGGGAGCTTAGCTACGAGCAGTACTTC
CDR3: CASSSTGELSYEQYF

V: TRBV11-1
size: few
J: TRBJ2-7
D: TRBD2
DNA: TGTGCCAGCAGCTTAGCGAGAGGGGGCGCGCCTAGCGGGAGAGTCTACGAGCAGTACTTC
CDR3: CASSLARGGAPSGRVYEQYF

V: TRBV6-5
size: .
J: TRBJ2-7
D: .
DNA: TGTGCCAGCAGTTACTCGGGGGCGGACGTTTTCTACGAGCAGTACTTC
CDR3: CASSYSGADVFYEQYF

V: TRBV29-1
size: few
J: TRBJ2-7
D: TRBD1
DNA: TGCAGCGTTGAAGCCTGGACAGGGGGTTCCTACGAGCAGTACTTC
CDR3: CSVEAWTGGSYEQYF

V: TRBV29-1
size: many
J: TRBJ1-1
D: .
DNA: TGCAGCGTTGGACAGCCGAACACTGAAGCTTTCTTT
CDR3: CSVGQPNTEAFF

V: TRBV24-1
size: .
J: TRBJ2-3
D: TRBD1
DNA: TGTGCCACATCCGGGACAGGGGTAGCAGATACGCAGTATTTT
CDR3: CATSGTGVADTQYF

V: TRBV4-2
size: .
J: TRBJ2-7
D: .
DNA: TGTGCCAGCCGCCTCCGGGAAGAATATGGGGAGCAGTACTTC
CDR3: CASRLREEYGEQYF

V: TRBV4-1
size: many
J: TRBJ1-1
D: .
DNA: TGCGCCAGCAGCCACTTAACGGTGAACACTGAAGCTTTCTTT
CDR3: CASSHLTVNTEAFF

V: TRBV7-2
size: .
J: TRBJ1-5
D: .
DNA: TGTGCCAGCAGCTTAAGTCGAGGGTACAATCAGCCCCAGCATTTT
CDR3: CASSLSRGYNQPQHF

V: TRBV4-2
size: .
J: TRBJ2-3
D: .
DNA: TGTGCCAGCAGCCAAGATCTTCTGGTCTCAGATACGCAGTATTTT
CDR3: CASSQDLLVSDTQYF

V: TRBV4-3
size: few
J: TRBJ1-2
D: TRBD1
DNA: TGCGCCAGCAGCCAAGCTGCCGACAGGGTAGGGGCTAACTATGGCTACACCTTC
CDR3: CASSQAADRVGANYGYTF

V: TRBV27
size: .
J: TRBJ2-1
D: TRBD2
DNA: TGTGCCAGCAGTTTATCGCATCAGACTAGCGGGAGATCCTCCTACAATGAGCAGTTCTTC
CDR3: CASSLSHQTSGRSSYNEQFF

V: TRBV18
size: .
J: TRBJ2-4
D: TRBD1
DNA: TGTGCCAGCTCACCGTCAGGGGGCGCGGTGGACATTCAGTACTTC
CDR3: CASSPSGGAVDIQYF

V: TRBV2
size: .
J: TRBJ2-4
D: TRBD2
DNA: TGTGCCAGCAGCGGAGCGGGGGGTCGTGGCATTCAGTACTTC
CDR3: CASSGAGGRGIQYF

V: TRBV5-6
size: few
J: TRBJ2-3
D: .
DNA: TGTGCCAGCAGCTGGAGAGGGGCCGCAGATACGCAGTATTTT
CDR3: CASSWRGAADTQYF

V: TRBV20-1
size: few
J: TRBJ2-5
D: .
DNA: TGCAGTGGGCGGGGTCAGTACCCTTACCAAGAGACCCAGTACTTC
CDR3: CSGRGQYPYQETQYF

V: TRBV12-3/TRBV12-4
size: many
J: TRBJ1-2
D: TRBD1
DNA: TGTGCCAGCAGTCGGGACAGGGGCGGCTACACCTTC
CDR3: CASSRDRGGYTF

V: TRBV20-1
size: few
J: TRBJ1-6
D: .
DNA: TGCAGTGCTAGACCCGCCGGGCCCAATAATTCACCCCTCCACTTT
CDR3: CSARPAGPNNSPLHF

V: TRBV6-5
size: .
J: TRBJ2-2
D: .
DNA: TGTGCCAGCAGTTACTCCCAATGGGGGACGAACGACGCCGGGGAGCTGTTTTTT
CDR3: CASSYSQWGTNDAGELFF

V: TRBV5-1
size: .
J: TRBJ2-3
D: .
DNA: TGCGCCACCAGGGGAGGGACTAACACAGATACGCAGTATTTT
CDR3: CATRGGTNTDTQYF

V: TRBV3-1
size: .
J: TRBJ2-3
D: .
DNA: TGTGCCAGCAGCCACCGAAGCGGGTTGAACACAGATACGCAGTATTTT
CDR3: CASSHRSGLNTDTQYF

V: TRBV30
size: .
J: TRBJ2-2
D: .
DNA: TGTGCCTGGACAGGGTTAGGTGGCGGGGAGCTGTTTTTT
CDR3: CAWTGLGGGELFF

V: TRBV6-2/TRBV6-3
size: few
J: TRBJ2-5
D: .
DNA: TGTGCCAGCAGTAATCAAGGACCACAAGAGACCCAGTACTTC
CDR3: CASSNQGPQETQYF

V: TRBV19
size: few
J: TRBJ2-1
D: .
DNA: TGTGCCAGTAGTAGTCGAGTTGACAGGCCTAATGAGCAGTTCTTC
CDR3: CASSSRVDRPNEQFF

V: TRBV7-2
size: many
J: TRBJ2-7
D: .
DNA: TGTGCCAGCAGCTTAGAAGGTGGGCGTCACTACGAGCAGTACTTC
CDR3: CASSLEGGRHYEQYF

V: TRBV4-3
size: .
J: TRBJ1-1
D: .
DNA: TGCGCCAGCAGGCTCGGGGGGACAAACACTGAAGCTTTCTTT
CDR3: CASRLGGTNTEAFF

V: TRBV12-3/TRBV12-4
size: .
J: TRBJ2-2
D: .
DNA: TGTGCCAGCAGTTATGGAGGGTACACCGGGGAGCTGTTTTTT
CDR3: CASSYGGYTGELFF

V: TRBV6-2/TRBV6-3
size: .
J: TRBJ1-2
D: TRBD1
DNA: TGTGCCAGCAGTTACTCGGGGACAGGGAACTATGGCTACACCTTC
CDR3: CASSYSGTGNYGYTF

V: TRBV11-2
size: .
J: TRBJ1-2
D: .
DNA: TGTGCCAGCAGCTCTCCGCAAGGGAGTTATGGCTACACCTTC
CDR3: CASSSPQGSYGYTF

V: TRBV10-3
size: few
J: TRBJ2-7
D: .
DNA: TGTGCCATCAGTGAGTCGGGGCAACGCGAGCAGTACTTC
CDR3: CAISESGQREQYF

V: TRBV5-5
size: many
J: TRBJ1-1
D: TRBD1
DNA: TGTGCCAGCAGCTCACAACAGGGGCGCGGCACTGAAGCTTTCTTT
CDR3: CASSSQQGRGTEAFF

V: TRBV28
size: many
J: TRBJ1-1
D: .
DNA: TGTGCCAGCAGTTTATGGGGCAGGGGAGGTAAAGGCCAAGCTTTCTTT
CDR3: CASSLWGRGGKGQAFF

V: TRBV2
size: .
J: TRBJ1-2
D: .
DNA: TGTGCCAGCAGTGATACACCTCGCGGGGTTGGTGGCTACACCTTC
CDR3: CASSDTPRGVGGYTF

V: TRBV7-6
size: few
J: TRBJ2-7
D: .
DNA: TGTGCCAGCAGCAACTCGCTAGCTTACGAGCAGTACTTC
CDR3: CASSNSLAYEQYF

V: TRBV5-5
size: few
J: TRBJ2-7
D: TRBD1
DNA: TGTGCCAGCAGCTTGGAAGGACAGGGTGTTTGGGAGCAGTACTTC
CDR3: CASSLEGQGVWEQYF